The entry below describes one T cell receptor beta chain. These data come from a study of chemoradiotherapy in HPV16-positive cancers. V was pared by 1 base and J by 8 bases, with 10 bases of the junction left unmatched. The length of the CDR3 is 15 residues. Germline V gene lookup returns CDR1 LGHNA and CDR2 YNFKEQ. Some clones are missing from TCRdb's copy, which holds only in-frame ones; the method was immunoSEQ multiplex PCR. The top ten clones hold roughly two fifths of a sample with roughly 5,200 clones, about three quarters of them seen once. The sequence derives from a human donor with HPV-associated anogenital cancer. This sample was obtained from a patient who underwent chemoradiotherapy. The rearrangement uses TRBV4-2 and TRBJ1-2; 7 positions match TRBD1. CDR3 nucleotides: TGTGCCAGCAGCCAAGTCGACAGGGAGGAAGAAGGCTACACCTTC. Amino acid sequence: CASSQVDREEEGYTF.